This TCR beta chain derives from a study of CD8+ T cells in alopecia areata. Separation by sorting yielded CD4+ and CD8+ T cells from PBMCs. Trimming removed 4 bases from V and 5 bases from J, with 14 bases in between. CDR1 is KGHSH and CDR2 is LQKENI in the germline V gene. There are 14 residues in the CDR3. The study, taken as a whole, reports: Normal scalp had lower clonality than lesional scalp, with alopecia totalis/universalis lesions showing this most strongly. Mice gave a clearer picture of TCR sharing than patients did, possibly for HLA-related reasons.

Turning to this clone: Its antigen is currently unknown.

After isolation, RNA underwent reverse transcription to generate cDNA as the sequencing template. Assay used: immunoSEQ multiplex PCR; TCRdb lists only in-frame clones, some missing. The repertoire holds 150,000 to 200,000 clones, 55% seen once, with more than 4.5% in the top ten. This chain connects TRBV18 to TRBJ2-5, with D perhaps matching TRBD1 (5 bases). The material sequenced was CD4+ T cells sorted from blood. The receptor was derived from a human donor in good health. Here the CDR3 DNA reads TGTGCCAGCTCACGAATTCAGGGTCTGGAGACCCAGTACTTC. Translated: CASSRIQGLETQYF.